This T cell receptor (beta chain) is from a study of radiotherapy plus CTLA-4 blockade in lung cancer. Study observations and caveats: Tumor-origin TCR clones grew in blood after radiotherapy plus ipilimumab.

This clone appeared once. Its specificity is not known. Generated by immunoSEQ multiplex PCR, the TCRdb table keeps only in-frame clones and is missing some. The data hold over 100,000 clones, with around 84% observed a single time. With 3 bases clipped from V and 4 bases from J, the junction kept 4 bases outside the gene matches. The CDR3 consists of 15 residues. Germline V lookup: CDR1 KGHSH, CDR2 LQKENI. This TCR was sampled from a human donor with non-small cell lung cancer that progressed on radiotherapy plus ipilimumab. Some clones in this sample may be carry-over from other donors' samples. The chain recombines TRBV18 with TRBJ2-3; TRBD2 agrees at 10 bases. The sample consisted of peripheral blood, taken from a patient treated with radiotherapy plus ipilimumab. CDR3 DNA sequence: TGTGCCAGCTCACCGAGCGGGGGGGCCTCAGATACGCAGTATTTT. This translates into CASSPSGGASDTQYF.